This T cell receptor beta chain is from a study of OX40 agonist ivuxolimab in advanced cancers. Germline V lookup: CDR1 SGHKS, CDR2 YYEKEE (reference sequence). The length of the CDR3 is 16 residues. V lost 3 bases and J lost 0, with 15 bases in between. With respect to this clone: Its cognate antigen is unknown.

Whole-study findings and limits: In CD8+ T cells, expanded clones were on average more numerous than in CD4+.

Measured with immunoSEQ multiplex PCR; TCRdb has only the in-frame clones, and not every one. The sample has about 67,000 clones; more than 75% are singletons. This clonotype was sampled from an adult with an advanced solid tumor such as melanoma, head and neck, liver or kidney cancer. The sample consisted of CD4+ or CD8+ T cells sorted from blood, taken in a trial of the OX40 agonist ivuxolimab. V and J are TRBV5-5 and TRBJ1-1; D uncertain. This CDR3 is CASSWAVQSMNTEAFF. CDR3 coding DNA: TGTGCCAGCAGCTGGGCGGTACAGTCGATGAACACTGAAGCTTTCTTT.